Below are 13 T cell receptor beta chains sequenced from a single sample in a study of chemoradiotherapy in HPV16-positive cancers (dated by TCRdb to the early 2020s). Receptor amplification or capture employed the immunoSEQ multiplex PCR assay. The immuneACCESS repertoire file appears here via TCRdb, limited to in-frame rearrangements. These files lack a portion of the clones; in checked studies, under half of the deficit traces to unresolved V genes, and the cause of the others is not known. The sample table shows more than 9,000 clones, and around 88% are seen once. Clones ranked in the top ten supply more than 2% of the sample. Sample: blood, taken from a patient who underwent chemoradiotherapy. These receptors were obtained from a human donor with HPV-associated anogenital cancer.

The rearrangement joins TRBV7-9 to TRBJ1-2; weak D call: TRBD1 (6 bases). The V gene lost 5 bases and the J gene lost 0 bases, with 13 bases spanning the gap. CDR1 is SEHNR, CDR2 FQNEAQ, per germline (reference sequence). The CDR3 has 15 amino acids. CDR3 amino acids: CASSRPNRANYGYTF. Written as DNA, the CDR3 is TGTGCCAGCAGCCGCCCCAACAGGGCTAACTATGGCTACACCTTC.

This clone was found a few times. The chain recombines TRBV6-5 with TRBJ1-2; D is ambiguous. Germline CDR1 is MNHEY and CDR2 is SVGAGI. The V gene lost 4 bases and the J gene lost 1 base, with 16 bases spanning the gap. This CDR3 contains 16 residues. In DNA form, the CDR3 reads TGTGCCAGCAGTTTCCGTTTTATGGGCAGTAACTATGGCTACACCTTC. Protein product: CASSFRFMGSNYGYTF.

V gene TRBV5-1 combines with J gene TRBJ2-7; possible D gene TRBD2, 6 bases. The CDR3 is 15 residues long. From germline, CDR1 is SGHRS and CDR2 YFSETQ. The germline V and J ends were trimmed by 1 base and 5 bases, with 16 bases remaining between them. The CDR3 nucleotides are TGCGCCAGCAGCTTGCTGGGACTCATACCCGACGAGCAGTACTTC. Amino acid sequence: CASSLLGLIPDEQYF. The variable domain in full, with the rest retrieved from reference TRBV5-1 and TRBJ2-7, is KAGVTQTPRYLIKTRGQQVTLSCSPISGHRSVSWYQQTPGQGLQFLFEYFSETQRNKGNFPGRFSGRQFSNSRSEMNVSTLELGDSALYLCASSLLGLIPDEQYFGPGTRLTVT.

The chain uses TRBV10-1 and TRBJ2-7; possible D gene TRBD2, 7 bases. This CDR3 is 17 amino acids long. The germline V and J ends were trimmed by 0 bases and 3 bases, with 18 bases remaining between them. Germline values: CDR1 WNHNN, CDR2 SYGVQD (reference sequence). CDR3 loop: CASSESIGAGEGYEQYF. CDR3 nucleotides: TGCGCCAGCAGTGAGTCTATTGGTGCAGGGGAGGGCTACGAGCAGTACTTC.

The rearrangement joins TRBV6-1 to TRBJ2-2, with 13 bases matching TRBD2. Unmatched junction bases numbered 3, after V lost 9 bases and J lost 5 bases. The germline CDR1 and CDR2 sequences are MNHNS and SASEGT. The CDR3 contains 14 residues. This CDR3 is CARPGLAGTGELFF. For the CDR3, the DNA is TGTGCCAGACCGGGACTAGCGGGAACCGGGGAGCTGTTTTTT.

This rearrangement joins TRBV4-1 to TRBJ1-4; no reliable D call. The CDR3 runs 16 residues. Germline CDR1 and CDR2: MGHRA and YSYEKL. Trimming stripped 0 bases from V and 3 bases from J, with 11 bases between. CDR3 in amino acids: CASSQDPSLSNEKLFF. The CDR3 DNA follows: TGCGCCAGCAGCCAAGATCCTTCCCTCTCTAATGAAAAACTGTTTTTT.

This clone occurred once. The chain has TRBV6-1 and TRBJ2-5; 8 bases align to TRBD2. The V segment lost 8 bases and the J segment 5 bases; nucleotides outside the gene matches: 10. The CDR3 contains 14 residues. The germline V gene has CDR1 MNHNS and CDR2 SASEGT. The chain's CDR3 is CASREGAPRETQYF. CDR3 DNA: TGTGCCAGCCGGGAGGGAGCGCCCAGGGAGACCCAGTACTTC.

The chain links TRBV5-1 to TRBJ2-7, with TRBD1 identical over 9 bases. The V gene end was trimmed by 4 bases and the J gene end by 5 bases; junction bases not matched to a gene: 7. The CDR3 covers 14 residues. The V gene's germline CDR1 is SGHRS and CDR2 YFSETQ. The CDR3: CASSTRQGGDEQYF. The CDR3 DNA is TGCGCCAGCAGCACCCGACAGGGGGGAGACGAGCAGTACTTC.

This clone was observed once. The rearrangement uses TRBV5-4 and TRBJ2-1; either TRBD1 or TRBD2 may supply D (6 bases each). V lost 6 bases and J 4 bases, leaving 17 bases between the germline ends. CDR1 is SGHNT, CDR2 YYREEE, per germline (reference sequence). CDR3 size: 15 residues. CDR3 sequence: CASTQRGGKYNEQFF. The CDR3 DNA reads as TGTGCCAGCACCCAGAGAGGGGGGAAATACAATGAGCAGTTCTTC.

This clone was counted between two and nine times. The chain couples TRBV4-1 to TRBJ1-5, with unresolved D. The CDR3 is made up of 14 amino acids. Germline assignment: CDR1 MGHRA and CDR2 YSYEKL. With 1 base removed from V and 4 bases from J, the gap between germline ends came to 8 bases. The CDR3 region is CASSQGWWNQPQHF. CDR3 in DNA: TGCGCCAGCAGCCAAGGGTGGTGGAATCAGCCCCAGCATTTT.

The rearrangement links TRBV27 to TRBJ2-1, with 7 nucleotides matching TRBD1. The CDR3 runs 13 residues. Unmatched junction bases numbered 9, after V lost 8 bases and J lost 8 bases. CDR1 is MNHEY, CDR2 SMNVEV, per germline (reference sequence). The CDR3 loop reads CASGRTGTDEQFF. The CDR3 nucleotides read TGTGCCAGCGGACGGACAGGTACGGATGAGCAGTTCTTC.

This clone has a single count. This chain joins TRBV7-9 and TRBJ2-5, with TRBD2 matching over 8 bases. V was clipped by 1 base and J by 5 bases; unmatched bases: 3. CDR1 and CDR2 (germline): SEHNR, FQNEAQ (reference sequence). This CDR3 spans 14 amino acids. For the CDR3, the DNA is TGTGCCAGCAGCTTAGGCGGGACTAGGGAGACCCAGTACTTC. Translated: CASSLGGTRETQYF.

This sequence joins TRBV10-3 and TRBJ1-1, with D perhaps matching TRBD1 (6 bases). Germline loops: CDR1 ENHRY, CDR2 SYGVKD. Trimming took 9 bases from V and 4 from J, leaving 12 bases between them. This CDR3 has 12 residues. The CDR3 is CAIGAGATEAFF. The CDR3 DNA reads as TGTGCCATTGGAGCAGGGGCCACTGAAGCTTTCTTT.